This T cell receptor beta chain appears in the sequencing data of a study of CD8+ T cells in alopecia areata (dated by TCRdb to the late 2010s). For the wider study: The treated patients took part in an open-label pilot trial in which moderate-to-severe alopecia areata was treated with oral tofacitinib at 5 to 10 mg twice daily. Tofacitinib was administered for 6 to 18 months, and 6 months of follow-up off drug were then conducted to assess delayed response and recurrence. Disease severity in treated patients was measured with the SALT score, which quantifies the percentage of affected scalp surface area. The study used high-throughput TCRbeta sequencing to examine T cell clonal expansion in alopecia areata, in both the C3H/HeJ mouse model and human patients. Scalp tissue and sorted CD4+ and CD8+ peripheral blood T cells from patchy and totalis/universalis alopecia areata patients and from healthy controls were covered by human TCRbeta sequencing. Biopsies were taken from tofacitinib-treated patients at baseline and again at 4 and 24 weeks into treatment, and several of those patients also had a later scalp biopsy. Scalp clonality was compared across normal scalp (n=4), patchy alopecia areata scalp (n=8), and alopecia totalis/universalis scalp (n=8). RNA came from the PAXgene miRNA kit for fixed scalp, the miRNeasy kit for PBMCs, and the RNeasy kit for mouse skin. immunoSEQ multiplex PCR using 35 Vbeta forward primers and 13 Jbeta reverse primers was used to amplify TCRbeta CDR3 regions.

The treatment or condition label, as the study defines it: oral pan-JAK inhibitor, 5-10 mg twice daily. Lesional scalp punch biopsies and peripheral blood were obtained from alopecia areata patients. PBMCs were isolated by density centrifugation and stained for CD3, CD4 and CD8, after which CD4+ and CD8+ T cells were sorted on a FACSAria. The full study reports these points: Unlike mouse skin, where gammadelta T cells dominate, normal human skin contains resident alphabeta T cells that get sequenced too, which complicates analysis of the scalp TCR repertoire. Because the treated cohort was small and had only one nonresponder, larger studies are needed to examine links between baseline CD8+ expansion and response. Shared TCR sequences between patients were less evident than in mice, which may be partly attributable to HLA diversity in the patient population. Scalp clonality and the number of expanded CD8+ clones among the top 100 scalp clones were significantly decreased by tofacitinib. Lesional scalp, especially in alopecia totalis/universalis, showed higher clonality and more expanded CD8+ clones than normal scalp, suggesting antigenic drive. During tofacitinib treatment, many expanded lesional clones stuck around in both scalp and blood, and this persistence may partly explain why relapse happens after treatment is stopped.

The library was made by the immunoSEQ multiplex PCR assay. For TCR sequencing, RNA was extracted from every sample and reverse transcribed into cDNA to serve as template. First-strand cDNA was synthesized using SuperScript III with a 2:1 mix of oligo-dT and random hexamers. Amplification bias was assessed with a synthetic immune receptor repertoire, and residual bias was removed computationally. Per the source publication's procedure: Raw reads were preprocessed to remove errors, and CDR3 was defined by IMGT conventions from the conserved cysteine to phenylalanine. Clonality was computed as 1 minus the Shannon entropy, with the entropy normalized by log2 of the number of productive unique TCRs. Whether each scalp clone was CD4 or CD8 was inferred by checking scalp TCRbeta sequences against the CD4 and CD8 repertoires from sorted blood. TCRdb holds this immuneACCESS table with in-frame rearrangements only. Some clones are missing; in checked studies, unresolved V genes explain under half, and the rest has no known cause. The V and J calls and clone size come from that table; D and trimming were worked out from the DNA. The sample table holds around 300,000 clones, of which 45% to 70% were seen once. The biggest ten clones account for 0.93% of the sample.

Note on this clone: It lacks a known antigen. Per-nucleotide qualities are absent, and no much larger clonotype sits a single base away.

This clonotype was obtained from a human donor with alopecia areata. The specimen was CD4+ T cells sorted from blood, collected around week 54, from a patient treated with tofacitinib.

The CDR3 reads as follows: CSVGHGLGLFF. Here is the DNA: TGCAGCGTTGGACACGGTCTGGGCCTGTTTTTT. The chain is made from TRBV29-1 and TRBJ1-4, with no reliable assignment of the D segment. V is reduced by 4 bases and J by 14 bases, leaving a spacing of 14 bases between them. The CDR3 numbers 11 residues from cysteine through phenylalanine. Of all the DNA, just the CDR3 is kept, 33 bases in frame from base 1. Looking up the germline V gene yields CDR1 SQVTM and CDR2 ANQGSEA.